This TCR beta chain comes out of a study of cytomegalovirus exposure and HLA in healthy donors. Sequencing used immunoSEQ multiplex PCR; TCRdb keeps in-frame clones, though not all of them. The data contain around 250,000 clones, around 89% of them singletons. CDR1 WNHNN and CDR2 SYGVQD come from the germline V gene (reference sequence). Losses at the gene ends were 4 bases for V and 5 bases for J; bases not matched to a gene: 1. CDR3 length equals 14 residues. This clone was counted a few times. This sequence was found in a young woman in good health and CMV-seronegative. V and J are TRBV10-1 and TRBJ2-2, with 10 bases aligning to TRBD1. Sample: PBMCs. The DNA of the CDR3 is TGCGCCAGCAGTGGGACAGGGGGGACCGGGGAGCTGTTTTTT. Translated, it gives CASSGTGGTGELFF.